Included here is one T cell receptor beta chain sequence, with context. The data were obtained in a study of blood T cell repertoires in COVID-19. Looking at the study overall: PBMCs, B-cell-depleted T cells, or T cells were the source of the cDNA or gDNA that made up the material.

Under the authors' procedure: Nucleated cell counts were estimated from reference gene primer amplification. Method: immunoSEQ multiplex PCR; TCRdb's copy keeps in-frame clones and lacks some. V, J and clone size derive from that table, while D and trimming were established from the DNA sequence. The table includes 350,000 or so clones, approximately 83% detected once. Participant-given clinical history determined each cohort assignment. The CDR3 is 15 amino acids. Germline V lookup: CDR1 MRHNA, CDR2 SNTAGT. With V trimmed by 6 bases and J by 5 bases, 8 bases remained unmatched. The chain has TRBV6-4 and TRBJ2-7, with 12 bases fitting TRBD1. This clonotype was sampled from a woman between 35 and 50 years old with acute COVID-19. Sequencing was done on a sample of PBMCs or T cells enriched from blood (not recorded which). The CDR3 bases are TGTGCCAGCAGCCCAGGGACAGGGGGCATGAACGAGCAGTACTTC. Translated, it gives CASSPGTGGMNEQYF.